This T cell receptor (beta chain) is drawn from a study of cytomegalovirus exposure and HLA in healthy donors. Study summary: The Caucasian-associated ancestry cluster contained about four fifths of the approximately 390 genotyped donors.

Although they were nominally healthy when sampled, donors likely had unrecorded immune exposures. Study conclusions and caveats: Testing in vitro showed a few CMV-associated chains specific for CMV antigens. The productive fraction for most TCR beta V segments was about 90% or about 30% in an earlier analysis.

The PCR employed 60 Vbeta primers together with 13 Jbeta primers. Profiled with immunoSEQ multiplex PCR; TCRdb holds only in-frame clones, not every one. The sample shows fewer than 200,000 clones, around four fifths of them seen only once. A remark on this clone: Its antigen is unidentified.

The receptor was isolated from a woman in her 50s in good health and CMV-seronegative. The sequenced sample consisted of PBMCs.

As DNA, the CDR3 is TGTGCCAGCAGTGAAGCGGGAAGACCGGGACTTGATAATGAGCAGTTCTTC. Protein: CASSEAGRPGLDNEQFF. The chain links TRBV2 to TRBJ2-1; D perhaps matches TRBD2 (6 bases). The CDR3 sequence is 17 residues long. V lost 0 bases and J lost 7, with 19 bases in between. Germline V lookup: CDR1 SNHLY, CDR2 FYNNEI.